Listed below are T cell receptor beta chains from one sample, sequenced in a study of T-cell reconstitution after alpha-beta-depleted transplantation in children. TCRdb processed the PCR reads anew with MiXCR; each CDR3 protein has one entry. Of around 600,000 distinct CDR3 sequences listed, over 9.5% are singletons. The specimen comprised PBMCs from the stem cell graft donor, sampled from the stem cell graft. The source is a human donor who donated a stem cell graft to a child with acute myeloid leukemia. The CDR3 runs from the conserved cysteine through the conserved F or W. D genes are given only for firm matches. Clone size is not always given. Where it is, it says once, few, many or a class for expanded clones.

v_call	clone_size	j_call	d_call	cdr3_nt	cdr3_aa
TRBV23-1	-	TRBJ2-1	-	TGCGCCAGCAGTCACATAACCGGGACGGCTTGCAATGAGCAGTTCTTC	CASSHITGTACNEQFF
TRBV28	few	TRBJ1-6	-	TGTGCCAGCAGTGGAGGGTTTTATAATTCACCCCTCCACTTT	CASSGGFYNSPLHF
TRBV5-1	-	TRBJ1-2	-	TGCGCCAGCAGCTTGGATTGGGGGAACTATGGCTACACCTTC	CASSLDWGNYGYTF
TRBV12-5	few	TRBJ2-2	-	TGTGCTAGTGGTCCGGGACCCGGGGAGCTGTTTTTT	CASGPGPGELFF
TRBV20-1	few	TRBJ2-7	-	TGCAGTGCTATAAACAGGCGGAACGAGCAGTACTTC	CSAINRRNEQYF
TRBV30	-	TRBJ1-1	-	TGTGCCTGGAGCGGCAGGGACACTGAAGCTTTCTTT	CAWSGRDTEAFF
TRBV28	many	TRBJ2-7	-	TGTGCCAGCAGCGGGACTCCTGCCCCCGAGCAGTACTTC	CASSGTPAPEQYF
TRBV6-2/TRBV6-3	-	TRBJ2-5	TRBD2	TGTGCCAGCAGACTCACCGGGACTAGCGGCGAGACCCAGTACTTC	CASRLTGTSGETQYF
TRBV18	-	TRBJ2-7	TRBD2	TGTGCCAGCTCACCATATGGGAGCGGGATGACGGGTGAGCAGTACTTC	CASSPYGSGMTGEQYF
TRBV20-1	many	TRBJ2-3	-	TGCAGTGCTCCCCGAGGCGCAGCGGCAGATACGCAGTATTTT	CSAPRGAAADTQYF
TRBV25-1	many	TRBJ2-1	TRBD2	TGTGCCAGCAGTGAGCTAGGGACTAGCGGGAGCGATGAGCAGTTCTTC	CASSELGTSGSDEQFF
TRBV30	few	TRBJ1-3	-	TGTGCCTGGGACAGCCGGGATGGAAACACCATATATTTT	CAWDSRDGNTIYF
TRBV3-1	few	TRBJ1-1	-	TGTGCCAGCAGCCAAAGACTCGACACTGAAGCTTTCTTT	CASSQRLDTEAFF
TRBV6-2/TRBV6-3	few	TRBJ2-7	-	TGTGCCAGCAGAAACGACTTGAACGAGCAGTACTTC	CASRNDLNEQYF
TRBV29-1	many	TRBJ2-7	-	TGCAGCGTTGAAGGGGACGGCGCCTACGAGCAGTACTTC	CSVEGDGAYEQYF
TRBV25-1	-	TRBJ1-5	-	TGTGCCAGCAGTGAGGGGGGCAGGGGCAATCAGCCCCAGCATTTT	CASSEGGRGNQPQHF